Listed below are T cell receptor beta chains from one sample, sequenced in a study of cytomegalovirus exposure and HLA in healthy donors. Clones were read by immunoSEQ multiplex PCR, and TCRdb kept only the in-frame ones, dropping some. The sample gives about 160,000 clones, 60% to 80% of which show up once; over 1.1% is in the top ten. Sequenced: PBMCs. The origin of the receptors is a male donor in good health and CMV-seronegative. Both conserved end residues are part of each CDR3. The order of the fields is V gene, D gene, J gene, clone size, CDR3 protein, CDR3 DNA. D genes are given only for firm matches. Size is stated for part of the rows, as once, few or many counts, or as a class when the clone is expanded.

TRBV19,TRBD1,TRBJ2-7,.,CASSIGTGVYEQYF,TGTGCCAGTAGTATAGGGACAGGGGTCTACGAGCAGTACTTC
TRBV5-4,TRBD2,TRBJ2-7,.,CASSLAKSSGSYEQYF,TGTGCCAGCAGCTTGGCCAAATCTAGCGGGAGCTACGAGCAGTACTTC
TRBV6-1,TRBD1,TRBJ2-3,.,CASSERDSATDTQYF,TGTGCCAGCAGTGAAAGGGACAGCGCCACAGATACGCAGTATTTT
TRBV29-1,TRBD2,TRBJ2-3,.,CSVRGGDTQYF,TGCAGCGTCCGGGGGGGGGATACGCAGTATTTT
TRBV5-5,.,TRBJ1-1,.,CASSLERLNTEAFF,TGTGCCAGCAGCTTGGAACGGTTGAACACTGAAGCTTTCTTT
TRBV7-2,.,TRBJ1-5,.,CASSLRGWGSNQPQHF,TGTGCCAGCAGCTTAAGAGGCTGGGGCAGCAATCAGCCCCAGCATTTT
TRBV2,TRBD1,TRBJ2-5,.,CASSLDRGRLETQYF,TGTGCCAGCAGCTTGGACAGGGGAAGGCTGGAGACCCAGTACTTC
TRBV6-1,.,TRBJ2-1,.,CASSHLSFDEQFF,TGTGCCAGCAGCCACCTCAGTTTCGATGAGCAGTTCTTC
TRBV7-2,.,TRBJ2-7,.,CASSFGPAYEQYF,TGTGCCAGCAGCTTTGGGCCCGCTTACGAGCAGTACTTC
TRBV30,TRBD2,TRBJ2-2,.,CAFRPRGSSTGELFF,TGTGCCTTCCGCCCCCGCGGGAGCAGTACCGGGGAGCTGTTTTTT
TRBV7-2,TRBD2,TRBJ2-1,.,CASNLLAGEQFF,TGTGCCAGCAATCTCCTAGCGGGAGAGCAGTTCTTC
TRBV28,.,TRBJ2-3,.,CASSARAGAGLSTDTQYF,TGTGCCAGCAGTGCCCGAGCGGGCGCGGGGCTTAGCACAGATACGCAGTATTTT
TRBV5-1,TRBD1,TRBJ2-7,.,CASSLGQGGREQYF,TGCGCCAGCAGCTTGGGACAGGGGGGGAGGGAGCAGTACTTC
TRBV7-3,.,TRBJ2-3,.,CASSPYGSTDTQYF,TGTGCCAGCAGCCCCTACGGTAGCACAGATACGCAGTATTTT
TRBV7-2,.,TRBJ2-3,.,CASSLGSGQTDTQYF,TGTGCCAGCAGCTTAGGAAGCGGACAGACAGATACGCAGTATTTT
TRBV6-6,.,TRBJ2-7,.,CASSSLKTVLSYEQYF,TGTGCCAGCAGTTCTCTCAAGACAGTTCTCTCCTACGAGCAGTACTTC
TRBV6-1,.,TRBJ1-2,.,CASSDLSRFFYGYTF,TGTGCCAGCAGTGACCTGTCCAGATTTTTCTATGGCTACACCTTC
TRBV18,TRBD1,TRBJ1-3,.,CASSPKTGGIGGNTIYF,TGTGCCAGCTCACCGAAAACAGGGGGCATCGGAGGAAACACCATATATTTT
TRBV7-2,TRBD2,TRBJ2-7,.,CASSLRWDYYEQYF,TGTGCCAGCAGCTTACGCTGGGACTACTACGAGCAGTACTTC
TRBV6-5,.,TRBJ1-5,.,CASSYRRAGQPQHF,TGTGCCAGCAGTTACAGGAGGGCAGGACAGCCCCAGCATTTT
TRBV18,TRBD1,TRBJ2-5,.,CASSPWDRDQETQYF,TGTGCCAGCTCACCGTGGGACAGAGACCAAGAGACCCAGTACTTC
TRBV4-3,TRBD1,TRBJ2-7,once,CASSQGRGTGVGEQYF,TGCGCCAGCAGCCAAGGTCGAGGGACAGGGGTTGGCGAGCAGTACTTC
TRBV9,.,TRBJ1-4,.,CASSPTGTTNEKLFF,TGTGCCAGCAGCCCCACAGGGACAACTAATGAAAAACTGTTTTTT
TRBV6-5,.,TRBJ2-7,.,CASTSGSTYEQYF,TGTGCCAGCACCAGCGGGTCAACCTACGAGCAGTACTTC
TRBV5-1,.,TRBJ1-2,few,CASSSGGTEDYYGYTF,TGCGCCAGCAGCTCGGGGGGGACCGAGGACTACTATGGCTACACCTTC
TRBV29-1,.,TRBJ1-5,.,CSVDGGDNQPQHF,TGCAGCGTTGACGGGGGAGACAATCAGCCCCAGCATTTT
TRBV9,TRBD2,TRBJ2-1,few,CASSSTSGSSYNEQFF,TGTGCCAGCAGCTCTACTAGCGGTAGCTCCTACAATGAGCAGTTCTTC
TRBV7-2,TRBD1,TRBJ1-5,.,CASSYAQGAGNQPQHF,TGTGCCAGCAGCTACGCCCAGGGGGCCGGCAATCAGCCCCAGCATTTT
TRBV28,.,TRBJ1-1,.,CASIRGTEAFF,TGTGCCAGCATAAGGGGGACTGAAGCTTTCTTT
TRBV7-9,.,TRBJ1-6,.,CSSRPQDSPLHF,TGTTCCAGCAGGCCACAGGATTCACCCCTCCACTTT
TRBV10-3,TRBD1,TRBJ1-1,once,CAIRHGTGNTEAFF,TGTGCCATCAGGCACGGGACAGGGAACACTGAAGCTTTCTTT